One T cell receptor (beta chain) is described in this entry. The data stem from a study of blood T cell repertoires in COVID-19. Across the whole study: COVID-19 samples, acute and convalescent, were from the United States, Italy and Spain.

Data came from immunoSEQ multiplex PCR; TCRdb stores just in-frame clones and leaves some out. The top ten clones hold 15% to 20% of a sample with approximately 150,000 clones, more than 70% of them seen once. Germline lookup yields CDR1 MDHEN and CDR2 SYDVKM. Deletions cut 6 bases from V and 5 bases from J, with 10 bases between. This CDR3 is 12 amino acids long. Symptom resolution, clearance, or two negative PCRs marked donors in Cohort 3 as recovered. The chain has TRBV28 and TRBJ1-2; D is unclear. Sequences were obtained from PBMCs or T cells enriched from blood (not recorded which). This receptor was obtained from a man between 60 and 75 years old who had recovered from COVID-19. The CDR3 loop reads CASSPAGYGYTF. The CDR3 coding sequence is TGTGCCAGCAGCCCGGCGGGATATGGCTACACCTTC.